This T cell receptor (beta chain) was sequenced in a study of STAT5B mutations in CD4+ large granular lymphocyte leukemia. Broader study findings: Without HLA matching, higher CD4+ than CD8+ T-LGLL clonality could reflect small sample size. Patient CD4-sorted repertoires looked more clonal than healthy CD4+ repertoires, even without putative leukemic clones. Main leukemic clonotypes were patient-specific, but approximately 27% appeared at low frequency elsewhere.

Profiling relied on immunoSEQ multiplex PCR, and the TCRdb table lists in-frame clones only, not all of them. The repertoire holds roughly 35,000 clones, with approximately 71% as singletons. Remarks on this clone: Its antigen is still unknown.

The source material was CD4+ T cells from blood buffy coats. This clonotype was obtained from a human donor in good health.

The CDR3 spells CASNSGGLNQPQHF. In DNA, the CDR3 is TGTGCCAGCAACTCAGGGGGCCTCAATCAGCCCCAGCATTTT. The chain carries TRBV6-1 and TRBJ1-5, with 8 bases lining up with TRBD1. J gave up 3 bases and V 7 bases, and 5 bases lay outside the gene matches. The CDR3 has 14 residues. The germline gives CDR1 MNHNS, CDR2 SASEGT.